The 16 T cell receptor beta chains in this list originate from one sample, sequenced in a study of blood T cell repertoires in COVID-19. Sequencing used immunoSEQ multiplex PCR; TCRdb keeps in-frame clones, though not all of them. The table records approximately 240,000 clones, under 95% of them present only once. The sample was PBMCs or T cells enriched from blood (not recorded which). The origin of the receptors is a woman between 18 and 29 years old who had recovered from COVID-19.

CDR3 in amino acids: CATSGGQGFEAFF. CDR3 in DNA: TGTGCCACCAGCGGGGGACAGGGTTTTGAGGCTTTCTTT. This chain links TRBV15 with TRBJ1-1; 9 nucleotides agree with TRBD1. Trimming cost V 5 bases and J 11 bases; bases outside gene matches: 9. The CDR3 extends over 13 amino acids. Germline-derived CDR1 and CDR2 are LNHNV and YYDKDF (reference sequence).

CDR3 sequence: CASSSGTSGVASQETQYF. CDR3 DNA sequence: TGCGCCAGCAGTTCCGGGACTAGCGGGGTCGCTAGCCAAGAGACCCAGTACTTC. This rearrangement joins TRBV5-1 to TRBJ2-5, with 13 bases identical to TRBD2. With V trimmed by 5 bases and J by 1 base, 11 bases remained unmatched. The CDR3 is 18 amino acids. Germline V CDR1 and CDR2: SGHRS, YFSETQ.

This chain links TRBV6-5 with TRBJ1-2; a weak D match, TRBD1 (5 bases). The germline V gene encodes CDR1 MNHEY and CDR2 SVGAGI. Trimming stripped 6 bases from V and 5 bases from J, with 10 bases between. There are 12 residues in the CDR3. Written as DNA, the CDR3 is TGTGCCAGCAGGGGGGGAGTGTATGGCTACACCTTC. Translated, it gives CASRGGVYGYTF.

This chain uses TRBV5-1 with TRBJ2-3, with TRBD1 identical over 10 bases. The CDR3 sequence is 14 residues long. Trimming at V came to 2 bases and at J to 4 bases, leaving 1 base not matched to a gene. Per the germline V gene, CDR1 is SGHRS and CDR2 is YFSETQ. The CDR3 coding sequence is TGCGCCAGCAGCTTCGGACAGGGGGCAGATACGCAGTATTTT. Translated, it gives CASSFGQGADTQYF.

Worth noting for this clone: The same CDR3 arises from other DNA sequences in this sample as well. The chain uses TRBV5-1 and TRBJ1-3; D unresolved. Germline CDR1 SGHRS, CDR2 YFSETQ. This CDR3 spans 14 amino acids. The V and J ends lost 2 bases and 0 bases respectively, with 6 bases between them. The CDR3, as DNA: TGCGCCAGCAGCTTCGGCGGCTCTGGAAACACCATATATTTT. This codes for CASSFGGSGNTIYF.

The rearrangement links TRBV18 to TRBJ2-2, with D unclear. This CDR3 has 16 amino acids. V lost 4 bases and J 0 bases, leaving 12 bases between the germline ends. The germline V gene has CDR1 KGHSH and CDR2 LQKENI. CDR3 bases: TGTGCCAGCTCACAAAACGTAGACACGAACACCGGGGAGCTGTTTTTT. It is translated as CASSQNVDTNTGELFF. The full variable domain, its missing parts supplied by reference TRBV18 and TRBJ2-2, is NAGVMQNPRHLVRRRGQEARLRCSPMKGHSHVYWYRQLPEEGLKFMVYLQKENIIDESGMPKERFSAEFPKEGPSILRIQQVVRGDSAAYFCASSQNVDTNTGELFFGEGSRLTVL.

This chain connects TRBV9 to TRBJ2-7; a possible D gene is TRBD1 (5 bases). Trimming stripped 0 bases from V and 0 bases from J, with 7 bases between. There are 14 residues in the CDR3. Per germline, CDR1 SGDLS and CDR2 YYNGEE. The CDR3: CASSVGTNSYEQYF. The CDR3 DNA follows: TGTGCCAGCAGCGTAGGGACAAACTCCTACGAGCAGTACTTC.

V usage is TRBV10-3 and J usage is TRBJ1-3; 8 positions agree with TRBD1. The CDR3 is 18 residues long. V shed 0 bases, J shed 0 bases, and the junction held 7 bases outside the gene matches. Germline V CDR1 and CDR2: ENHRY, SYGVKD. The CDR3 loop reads CAISESRQGTTSGNTIYF. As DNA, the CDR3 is TGTGCCATCAGTGAGTCTAGACAGGGGACGACCTCTGGAAACACCATATATTTT.

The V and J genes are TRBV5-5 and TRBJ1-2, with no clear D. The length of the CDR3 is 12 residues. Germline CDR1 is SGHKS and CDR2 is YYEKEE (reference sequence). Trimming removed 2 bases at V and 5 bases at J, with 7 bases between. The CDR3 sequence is CASSLRGYGYTF. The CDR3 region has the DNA TGTGCCAGCAGCTTACGGGGATATGGCTACACCTTC.

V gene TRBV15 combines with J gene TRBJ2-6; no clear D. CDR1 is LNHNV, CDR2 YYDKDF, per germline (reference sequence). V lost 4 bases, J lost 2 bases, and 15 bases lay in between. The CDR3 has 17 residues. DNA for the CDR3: TGTGCCACCAGCATAGCTAGTCAGTCCCCTGGGGCCAACGTCCTGACTTTC. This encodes CATSIASQSPGANVLTF.

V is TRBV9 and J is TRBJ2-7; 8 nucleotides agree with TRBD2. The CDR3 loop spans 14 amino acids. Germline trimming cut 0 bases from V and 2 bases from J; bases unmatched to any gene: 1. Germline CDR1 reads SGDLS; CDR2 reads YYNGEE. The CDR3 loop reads CASSVEGLAYEQYF. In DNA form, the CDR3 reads TGTGCCAGCAGCGTAGAGGGACTAGCCTACGAGCAGTACTTC.

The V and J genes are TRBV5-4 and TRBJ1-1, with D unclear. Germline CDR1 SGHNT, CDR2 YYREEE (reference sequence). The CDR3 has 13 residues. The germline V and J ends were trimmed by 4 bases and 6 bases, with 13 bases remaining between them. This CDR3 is CASSSAFGSEAFF. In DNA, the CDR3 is TGTGCCAGCAGCAGCGCTTTCGGGTCTGAAGCTTTCTTT. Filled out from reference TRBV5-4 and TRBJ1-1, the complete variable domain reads ETGVTQSPTHLIKTRGQQVTLRCSSQSGHNTVSWYQQALGQGPQFIFQYYREEENGRGNFPPRFSGLQFPNYSSELNVNALELDDSALYLCASSSAFGSEAFFGQGTRLTVV.

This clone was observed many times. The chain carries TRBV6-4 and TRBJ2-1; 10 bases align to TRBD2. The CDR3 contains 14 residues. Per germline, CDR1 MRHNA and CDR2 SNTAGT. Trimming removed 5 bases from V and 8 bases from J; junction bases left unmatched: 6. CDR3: CASSKQAGGHEQFF. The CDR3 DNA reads TGTGCCAGCAGTAAACAAGCGGGGGGGCATGAGCAGTTCTTC.

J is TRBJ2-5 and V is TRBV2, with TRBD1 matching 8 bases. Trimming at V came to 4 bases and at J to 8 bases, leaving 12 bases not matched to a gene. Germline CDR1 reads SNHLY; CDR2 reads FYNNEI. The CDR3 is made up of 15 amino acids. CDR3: CASSGPGQAGKTQYF. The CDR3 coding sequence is TGTGCCAGCAGTGGTCCGGGACAGGCCGGGAAAACCCAGTACTTC.

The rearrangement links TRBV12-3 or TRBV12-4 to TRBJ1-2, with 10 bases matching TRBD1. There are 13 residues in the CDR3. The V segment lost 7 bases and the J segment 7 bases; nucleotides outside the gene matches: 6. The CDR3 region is CASTHGQGVGYTF. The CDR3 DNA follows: TGTGCCAGCACTCATGGACAGGGGGTTGGCTACACCTTC.

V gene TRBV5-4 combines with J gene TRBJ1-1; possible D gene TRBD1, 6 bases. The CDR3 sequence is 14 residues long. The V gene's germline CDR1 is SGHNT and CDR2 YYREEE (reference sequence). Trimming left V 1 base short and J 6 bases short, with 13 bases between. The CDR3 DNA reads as TGTGCCAGCAGCTTGCCTGGGGGCGTCTCTGAAGCTTTCTTT. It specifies CASSLPGGVSEAFF.